This T cell receptor (beta chain) was observed in a study of stem cell transplantation in POMP-related autoinflammatory disease (dated by TCRdb to the early 2020s). About the full investigation: It was hypothesized that MHC class I-dependent CD8+ T-cell differentiation and positive selection are impaired by defective thymoproteasomes, resulting in skewing of the TRB repertoire. Before transplant, CD4+ naive T-cell skewing, low CD8+ T-cell proportions, and reduced T-cell cytokine secretion were observed in patients. The effect of POMP deficiency on T-cell receptor beta repertoire diversity and CDR3 characteristics was assessed by high-throughput TRB sequencing. Results the study describes overall, beyond this receptor: The number of unique TRB V-J gene pairings was restricted in PRAID patients. Statistical significance for the trend toward lower diversity and increased clonality in PRAID patients was reached only for regulatory T cells. A trend toward lower TRB diversity and higher clonality was observed in PRAID patients across all analyzed T-cell subsets.

V and J are truncated by 4 bases and 7 bases respectively, leaving an intervening sequence of 16 bases. The germline V gene gives CDR1 as MDHEN and CDR2 as SYDVKM. The CDR3 measures 15 amino acids from cysteine to phenylalanine. Only the CDR3 DNA stays, 45 bases, in frame from base 1. Libraries were made using the immunoSEQ multiplex PCR assay. Concerning the study's data processing: Shannon entropy, which takes clonal size distribution into account, was used to quantify repertoire diversity. The Gini-Simpson index (Simpson_1-D) was used to measure inequality in clonotype distribution. TCRdb stores this immuneACCESS table with in-frame sequences only. Part of the clones is absent; in the studies checked, under half of the shortfall reflects unresolved V genes, and no reason is known for the rest. The D gene and trimming were derived from the DNA, and the V and J assignments and clone size from that table. The sample table records 25,000 to 30,000 clones; approximately 85% of these occur just once. Of the sample, approximately 2.4% falls within the top ten clones.

About this clone: It has no known antigen specificity. No quality values exist for individual bases; no much larger clone is one base distant.

The sample's time point label, decoded: before hematopoietic stem cell transplant. PRAID featured prominent immunodeficiency alongside autoinflammation. Prior to TRB sequencing, T-cell subsets (conventional T cells, CD8+ T cells, regulatory T cells, T follicular helper cells) were sorted. This TCR derives from a human donor with POMP-related autoinflammation and immune dysregulation (PRAID). The sample consisted of CD4+ T cells from PBMCs, taken before stem cell transplantation. The V gene is TRBV28 and the J gene is TRBJ2-2, with a weak D call of TRBD1 (5 bases match). The CDR3 region: CASSYSGWGGGELFF. The DNA is as follows: TGTGCCAGCAGTTACTCCGGTTGGGGCGGCGGGGAGCTGTTTTTT.